The 6 T cell receptor beta chains below come from one sample, sequenced in a study of shared clonotypes between healthy human individuals. The data were produced by immunoSEQ multiplex PCR, yet TCRdb's version contains in-frame clones alone and is incomplete. The repertoire holds about 2.2 million clones, about 94% seen once, with about 1.7% in the top ten. Naive CD8 cells were CD45RO-negative, positively selected for CCR7, excluding terminally differentiated effector memory CD45RA+ cells. Sequencing input: naive CD8+ T cells from PBMCs. The receptors derive from a man between 18 and 29 years old in good health. Some clones in this sample may be carry-over from other donors' samples.

The chain links TRBV28 to TRBJ1-5, with TRBD1 as a possible D gene (6 bases). This CDR3 has 13 amino acids. Germline V gene data show CDR1 as MDHEN and CDR2 as SYDVKM. Between the trimmed V and J ends, which lost 6 bases and 6 bases, there was a span of 12 bases. The DNA for the CDR3 is TGTGCCAGCAGGTCGGGACAAACTCAGCCCCAGCATTTT. Protein: CASRSGQTQPQHF.

A single count supports this clone. This chain links TRBV4-1 with TRBJ2-1; D perhaps matches TRBD2 (6 bases). The V gene's germline CDR1 is MGHRA and CDR2 YSYEKL. V lost 3 bases and J 6 bases, leaving 12 bases between the germline ends. This CDR3 spans 14 amino acids. CDR3: CASSHSGRGNEQFF. CDR3 in DNA: TGCGCCAGCAGCCATAGCGGACGTGGCAATGAGCAGTTCTTC.

As regards this clone: In the same sample, other DNA sequences code for this CDR3. The J gene is TRBJ2-7, the V gene TRBV27; D ambiguous. V shed 4 bases and J shed 0 bases, with 10 bases lying between them. This CDR3 is 14 amino acids long. Germline V gene data show CDR1 as MNHEY and CDR2 as SMNVEV (reference sequence). CDR3 nucleotide sequence: TGTGCCAGCAGTTACGACGGTAGCTCCTACGAGCAGTACTTC. Encoded protein: CASSYDGSSYEQYF.

V is TRBV5-5 and J is TRBJ1-4; D remains unclear. V lost 0 bases to trimming and J lost 4 bases, with 10 bases between them. In germline, CDR1 is SGHKS, CDR2 YYEKEE (reference sequence). The CDR3 covers 15 residues. CDR3 in DNA: TGTGCCAGCAGCTTGGTTGGTGCCCTTAATGAAAAACTGTTTTTT. Translated: CASSLVGALNEKLFF.

This CDR3 is CASNLHPGRYNEQFF. The CDR3 nucleotides read TGTGCCAGCAACCTACACCCCGGGAGATACAATGAGCAGTTCTTC. The J gene is TRBJ2-1, the V gene TRBV12-1; the table calls TRBD2, which could not be checked here. TRBV12-1 is a documented pseudogene. The CDR3 spans 15 residues.

On this clone: The same CDR3 can be traced to other DNA sequences in this sample. This sequence joins TRBV27 and TRBJ2-7; TRBD1 might be the D (5 bases). The V gene's germline CDR1 is MNHEY and CDR2 SMNVEV (reference sequence). The V end was cut by 6 bases, the J end by 2 bases, with 11 bases between. There are 13 residues in the CDR3. This CDR3 reads CASSQGSTYEQYF. The CDR3 DNA follows: TGTGCCAGCAGCCAGGGATCGACCTACGAGCAGTACTTC.